The rows below give T cell receptor beta chains drawn from one sample of a study of cytomegalovirus exposure and HLA in healthy donors. The repertoire was sequenced with immunoSEQ multiplex PCR; TCRdb's copy has only in-frame clones and lacks some. Of 110,000 to 150,000 clones in the sample, nearly 10% are singletons; the top ten hold 1.5% to 2%. Sequences were obtained from PBMCs. The receptor set was obtained from a man between 45 and 60 years old in good health and CMV-seronegative. Each CDR3 is given with its conserved first and last residue. A D gene is named only where the DNA matches it firmly. Some rows mark clone size as missing; the rest say once, few, many or name a class of expanded clone.

few,TRBJ1-4,TRBV5-1,TRBD1,TGCGCCAGCAGGACAGGGGGCGCGGGCACTAATGAAAAACTGTTTTTT,CASRTGGAGTNEKLFF
-,TRBJ2-2,TRBV5-1,-,TGCGCCAGCAGCTTGTCTGCGGCGAACACCGGGGAGCTGTTTTTT,CASSLSAANTGELFF
few,TRBJ1-5,TRBV18,-,TGTGCCAGCTCGTCAGCGGATAGCAATCAGCCCCAGCATTTT,CASSSADSNQPQHF
-,TRBJ2-4,TRBV2,TRBD1,TGTGCCAGCAGTGTAGGGACAGGGGTGGGCATTCAGTACTTC,CASSVGTGVGIQYF
-,TRBJ2-7,TRBV18,TRBD1,TGTGCCAGCTCACCACCGACAGGGGAGGTGGGGTACTTC,CASSPPTGEVGYF
-,TRBJ2-2,TRBV7-8,-,TGTGCCAGCCAGACCCGGCGGGCACGGTTCGGGGAGCTGTTTTTT,CASQTRRARFGELFF
few,TRBJ2-1,TRBV5-1,-,TGCGCCAGCAGCTGGGGTGGAGGGCGGAATGAGCAGTTCTTC,CASSWGGGRNEQFF
few,TRBJ2-7,TRBV6-5,TRBD1,TGTGCCAGCAGTAACTACCCGGGACAGGGACGCTACGAGCAGTACTTC,CASSNYPGQGRYEQYF
-,TRBJ2-1,TRBV7-8,-,TGTGCCAGCAGCCAAGGGGTCAATGAGCAGTTCTTC,CASSQGVNEQFF
-,TRBJ2-7,TRBV6-1,-,TGTGCCAGCAGTGAGCGGACAGAAAACTACGAGCAGTACTTC,CASSERTENYEQYF
-,TRBJ1-3,TRBV7-6,-,TGTGTCAGCAGCTTACAGGCGAACCCAACTGGAAACACCATATATTTT,CVSSLQANPTGNTIYF
-,TRBJ2-7,TRBV18,TRBD1,TGTGCCAGCTCACCTCCGACAGGGGGCTACGAGCAGTACTTC,CASSPPTGGYEQYF
-,TRBJ1-2,TRBV10-3,TRBD1,TGTGCCATCAGCGAGACAGGGGAGAGCTATGGCTACACCTTC,CAISETGESYGYTF
-,TRBJ1-2,TRBV28,TRBD1,TGTGCCAGCAGTTATCTTGGGACAGGATCAAACTATGGCTACACCTTC,CASSYLGTGSNYGYTF
few,TRBJ2-7,TRBV5-1,-,TGCGCCAGCAGCGGGCCGGGACAAGCCTACGAGCAGTACTTC,CASSGPGQAYEQYF
few,TRBJ2-1,TRBV28,-,TGTGCCAGCAGGATTTTTAGAGGTAACTACAATGAGCAGTTCTTC,CASRIFRGNYNEQFF
few,TRBJ1-5,TRBV9,-,TGTGCCAGCAGCGCCGACAGCTACAATCAGCCCCAGCATTTT,CASSADSYNQPQHF
few,TRBJ2-3,TRBV7-7,TRBD2,TGTGCCAGCAGCACCGGGACTAGCGGGATTACTAGCACAGATACGCAGTATTTT,CASSTGTSGITSTDTQYF
few,TRBJ1-6,TRBV30,-,TGTGCCTGGGAACACCGGGGGGTCTCCTATAATTCACCCCTCCACTTT,CAWEHRGVSYNSPLHF
-,TRBJ1-1,TRBV10-1,-,TGCGCCAGCAGTGAACTTGGTCGAGAAGCTTTCTTT,CASSELGREAFF
few,TRBJ1-3,TRBV4-1,TRBD1,TGCGCCAGCAGCCAAGCACCGGCAGGGGGTTCCTCTGGAAACACCATATATTTT,CASSQAPAGGSSGNTIYF
-,TRBJ2-7,TRBV7-9,-,TGTGCCAGCAGCTTAACCGGGGAAGGGCTCGAGCAGTACTTC,CASSLTGEGLEQYF
few,TRBJ2-7,TRBV2,TRBD2,TGTGCCAGCAGTGATAGGCTAGCGGGGCAGTACTTC,CASSDRLAGQYF
-,TRBJ1-2,TRBV7-8,TRBD1,TGTGCCAGCAGCTCGGGACAGGGCTCGGGCTACACCTTC,CASSSGQGSGYTF